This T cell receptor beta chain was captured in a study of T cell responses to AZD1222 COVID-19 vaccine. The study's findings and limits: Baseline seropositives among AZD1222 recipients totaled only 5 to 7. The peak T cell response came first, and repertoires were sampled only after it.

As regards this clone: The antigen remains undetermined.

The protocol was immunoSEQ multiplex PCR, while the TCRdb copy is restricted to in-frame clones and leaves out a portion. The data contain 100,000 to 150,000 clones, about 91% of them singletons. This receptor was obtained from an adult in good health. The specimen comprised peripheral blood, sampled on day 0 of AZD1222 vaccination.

The CDR3 here is CASSSGRNTIYF. Written as DNA, the CDR3 is TGTGCCAGCAGTTCAGGGAGGAACACCATATATTTT. J is TRBJ1-3 and V is TRBV12-3 or TRBV12-4; possible D gene TRBD1, 5 bases. With 4 bases removed from V and 7 bases from J, the gap between germline ends came to 8 bases. CDR3 length equals 12 residues.